The present entry profiles one T cell receptor beta chain with its context. Its antigen is still unknown. The germline gives CDR1 MNHEY, CDR2 SMNVEV (reference sequence). The CDR3 extends over 14 amino acids. This sample is drawn from a study of T cells in narcolepsy. Assay: immunoSEQ multiplex PCR; the TCRdb copy retains only in-frame clones and omits some. The repertoire holds tens of thousands of clones, with 65% to 85% as singletons. Study-wide points: In some patient and control memory CD4+ samples, autoreactive clones were absent. Blood of same and different patients, but not healthy controls, reportedly held recurring autoreactive clonotypes.

J is TRBJ2-5 and V is TRBV27; 9 nucleotides line up with TRBD1. The J call may be faulty, since TRBJ2-7 better matches the DNA end. This receptor was identified in a human donor in good health. The sequencing sample was made of memory (CD45RA-) CD4+ T cells from blood. CDR3 in amino acids: CASSRQGGSYEQYF. In DNA form, the CDR3 reads TGTGCCAGCAGCCGACAGGGGGGGTCCTACGAGCAGTACTTC.